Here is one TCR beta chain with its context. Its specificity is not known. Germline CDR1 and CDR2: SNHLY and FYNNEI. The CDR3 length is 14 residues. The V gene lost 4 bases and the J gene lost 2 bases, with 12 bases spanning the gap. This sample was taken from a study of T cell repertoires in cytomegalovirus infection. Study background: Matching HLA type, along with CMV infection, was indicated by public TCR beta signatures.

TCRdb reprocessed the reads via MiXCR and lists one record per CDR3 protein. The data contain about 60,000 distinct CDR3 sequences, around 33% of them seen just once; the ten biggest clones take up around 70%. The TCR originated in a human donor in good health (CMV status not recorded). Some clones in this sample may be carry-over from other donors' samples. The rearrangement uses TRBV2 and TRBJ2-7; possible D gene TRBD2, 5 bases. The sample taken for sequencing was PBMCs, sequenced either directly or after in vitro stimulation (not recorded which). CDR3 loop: CASSGGKGPYEQYF. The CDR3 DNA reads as TGTGCCAGCAGTGGAGGGAAAGGTCCCTACGAGCAGTACTTC. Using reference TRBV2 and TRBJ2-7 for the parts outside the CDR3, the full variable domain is EPEVTQTPSHQVTQMGQEVILRCVPISNHLYFYWYRQILGQKVEFLVSFYNNEISEKSEIFDDQFSVERPDGSNFTLKIRSTKLEDSAMYFCASSGGKGPYEQYFGPGTRLTVT.